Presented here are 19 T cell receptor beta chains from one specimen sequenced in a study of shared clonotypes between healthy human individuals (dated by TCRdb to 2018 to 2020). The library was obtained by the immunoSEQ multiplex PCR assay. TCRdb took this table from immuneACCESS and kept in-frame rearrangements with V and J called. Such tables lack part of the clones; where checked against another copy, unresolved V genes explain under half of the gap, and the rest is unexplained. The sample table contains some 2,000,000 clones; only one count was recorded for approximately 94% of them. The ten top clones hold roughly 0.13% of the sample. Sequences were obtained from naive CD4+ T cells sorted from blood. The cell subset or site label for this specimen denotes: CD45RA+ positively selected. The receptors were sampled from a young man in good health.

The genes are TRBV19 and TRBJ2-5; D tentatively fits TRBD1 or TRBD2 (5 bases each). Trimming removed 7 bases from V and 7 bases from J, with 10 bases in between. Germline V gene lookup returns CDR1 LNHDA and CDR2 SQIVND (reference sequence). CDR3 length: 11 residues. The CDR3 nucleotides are TGTGCCAGTATGGGGGTAAGGACCCAGTACTTC. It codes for CASMGVRTQYF.

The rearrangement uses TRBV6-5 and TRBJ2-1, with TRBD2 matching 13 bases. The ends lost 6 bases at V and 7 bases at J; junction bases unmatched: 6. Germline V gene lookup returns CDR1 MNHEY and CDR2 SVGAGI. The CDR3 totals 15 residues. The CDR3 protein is CASSGLAGVRNEQFF. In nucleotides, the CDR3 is TGTGCCAGCAGCGGACTAGCGGGAGTAAGGAATGAGCAGTTCTTC.

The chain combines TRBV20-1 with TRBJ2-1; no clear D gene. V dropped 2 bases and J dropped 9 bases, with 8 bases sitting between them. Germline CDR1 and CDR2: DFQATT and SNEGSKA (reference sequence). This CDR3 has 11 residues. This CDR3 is CSARPLTEQFF. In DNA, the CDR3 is TGCAGTGCTAGACCCCTCACTGAGCAGTTCTTC.

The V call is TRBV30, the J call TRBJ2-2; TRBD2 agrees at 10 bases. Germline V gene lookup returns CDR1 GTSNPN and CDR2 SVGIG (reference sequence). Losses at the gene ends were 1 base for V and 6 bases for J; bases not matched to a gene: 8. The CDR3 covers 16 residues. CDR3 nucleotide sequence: TGTGCCTGGAGTGATAAGCGGGAGGGCCAGGCCGGGGAGCTGTTTTTT. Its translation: CAWSDKREGQAGELFF.

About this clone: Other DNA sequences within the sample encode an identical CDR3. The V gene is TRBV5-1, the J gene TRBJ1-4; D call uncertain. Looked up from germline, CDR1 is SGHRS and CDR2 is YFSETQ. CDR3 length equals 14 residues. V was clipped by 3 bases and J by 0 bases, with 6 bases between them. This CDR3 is CASSSGSTNEKLFF. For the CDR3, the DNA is TGCGCCAGCAGCTCCGGGTCAACTAATGAAAAACTGTTTTTT. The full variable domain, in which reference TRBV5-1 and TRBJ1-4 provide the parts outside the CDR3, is KAGVTQTPRYLIKTRGQQVTLSCSPISGHRSVSWYQQTPGQGLQFLFEYFSETQRNKGNFPGRFSGRQFSNSRSEMNVSTLELGDSALYLCASSSGSTNEKLFFGSGTQLSVL.

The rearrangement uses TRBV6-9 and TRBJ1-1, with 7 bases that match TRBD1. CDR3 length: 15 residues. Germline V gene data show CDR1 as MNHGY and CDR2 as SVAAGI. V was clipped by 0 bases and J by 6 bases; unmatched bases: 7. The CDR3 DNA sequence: TGTGCCAGCAGTTATTCCGACAGGGCGGCCCCTGAAGCTTTCTTT. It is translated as CASSYSDRAAPEAFF.

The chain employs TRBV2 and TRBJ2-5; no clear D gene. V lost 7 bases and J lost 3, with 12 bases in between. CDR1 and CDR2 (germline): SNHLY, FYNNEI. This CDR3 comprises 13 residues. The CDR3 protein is CASIPGFKETQYF. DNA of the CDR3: TGTGCCAGCATCCCCGGGTTCAAAGAGACCCAGTACTTC. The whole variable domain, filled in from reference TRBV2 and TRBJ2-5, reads EPEVTQTPSHQVTQMGQEVILRCVPISNHLYFYWYRQILGQKVEFLVSFYNNEISEKSEIFDDQFSVERPDGSNFTLKIRSTKLEDSAMYFCASIPGFKETQYFGPGTRLLVL.

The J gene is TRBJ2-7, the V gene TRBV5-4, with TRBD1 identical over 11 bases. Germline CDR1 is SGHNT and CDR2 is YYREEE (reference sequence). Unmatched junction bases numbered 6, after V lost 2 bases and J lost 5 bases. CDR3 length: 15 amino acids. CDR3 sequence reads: CASSFPDRGRDEQYF. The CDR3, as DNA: TGTGCCAGCAGCTTCCCGGACAGGGGGCGCGACGAGCAGTACTTC. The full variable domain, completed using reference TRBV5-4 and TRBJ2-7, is ETGVTQSPTHLIKTRGQQVTLRCSSQSGHNTVSWYQQALGQGPQFIFQYYREEENGRGNFPPRFSGLQFPNYSSELNVNALELDDSALYLCASSFPDRGRDEQYFGPGTRLTVT.

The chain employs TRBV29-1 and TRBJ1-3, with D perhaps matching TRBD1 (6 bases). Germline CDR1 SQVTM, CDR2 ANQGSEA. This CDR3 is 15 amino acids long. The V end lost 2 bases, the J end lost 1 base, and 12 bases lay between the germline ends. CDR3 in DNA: TGCAGCGTTGAAATGCGACAGGTTTCTGGAAACACCATATATTTT. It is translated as CSVEMRQVSGNTIYF.

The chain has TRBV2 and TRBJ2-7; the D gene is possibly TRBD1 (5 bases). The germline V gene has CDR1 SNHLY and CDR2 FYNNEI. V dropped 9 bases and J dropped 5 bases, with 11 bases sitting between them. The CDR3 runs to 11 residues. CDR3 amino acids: CASRQFHEQYF. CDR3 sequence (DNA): TGTGCCAGTCGACAGTTCCACGAGCAGTACTTC. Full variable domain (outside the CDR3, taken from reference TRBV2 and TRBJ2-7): EPEVTQTPSHQVTQMGQEVILRCVPISNHLYFYWYRQILGQKVEFLVSFYNNEISEKSEIFDDQFSVERPDGSNFTLKIRSTKLEDSAMYFCASRQFHEQYFGPGTRLTVT.

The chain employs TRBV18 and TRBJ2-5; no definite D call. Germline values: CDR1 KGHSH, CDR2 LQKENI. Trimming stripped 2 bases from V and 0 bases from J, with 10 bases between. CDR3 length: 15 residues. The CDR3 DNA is TGTGCCAGCTCACCAGGGTCCGAGTACCAAGAGACCCAGTACTTC. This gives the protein CASSPGSEYQETQYF.

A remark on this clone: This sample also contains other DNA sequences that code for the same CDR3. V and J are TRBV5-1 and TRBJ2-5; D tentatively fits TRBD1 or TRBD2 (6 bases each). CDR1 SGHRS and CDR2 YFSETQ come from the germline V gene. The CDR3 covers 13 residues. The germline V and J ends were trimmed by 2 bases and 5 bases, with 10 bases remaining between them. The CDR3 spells CASSFQGRETQYF. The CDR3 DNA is TGCGCCAGCAGCTTCCAGGGGAGGGAGACCCAGTACTTC. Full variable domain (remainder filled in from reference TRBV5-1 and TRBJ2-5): KAGVTQTPRYLIKTRGQQVTLSCSPISGHRSVSWYQQTPGQGLQFLFEYFSETQRNKGNFPGRFSGRQFSNSRSEMNVSTLELGDSALYLCASSFQGRETQYFGPGTRLLVL.

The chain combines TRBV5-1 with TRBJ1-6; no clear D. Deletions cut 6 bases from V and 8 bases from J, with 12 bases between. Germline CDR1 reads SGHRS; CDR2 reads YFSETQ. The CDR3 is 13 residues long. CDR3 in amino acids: CASTPGLDSPLHF. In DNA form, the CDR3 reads TGCGCCAGCACCCCCGGACTCGATTCACCCCTCCACTTT. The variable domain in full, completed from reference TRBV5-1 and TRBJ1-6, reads KAGVTQTPRYLIKTRGQQVTLSCSPISGHRSVSWYQQTPGQGLQFLFEYFSETQRNKGNFPGRFSGRQFSNSRSEMNVSTLELGDSALYLCASTPGLDSPLHFGNGTRLTVT.

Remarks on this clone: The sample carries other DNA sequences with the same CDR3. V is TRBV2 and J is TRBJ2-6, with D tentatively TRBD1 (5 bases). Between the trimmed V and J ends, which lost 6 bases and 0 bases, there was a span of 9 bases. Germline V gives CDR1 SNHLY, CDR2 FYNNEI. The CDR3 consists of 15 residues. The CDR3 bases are TGTGCCAGCAGCCCTGACAGCTCTGGGGCCAACGTCCTGACTTTC. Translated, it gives CASSPDSSGANVLTF. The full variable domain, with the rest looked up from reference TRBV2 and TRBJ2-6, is EPEVTQTPSHQVTQMGQEVILRCVPISNHLYFYWYRQILGQKVEFLVSFYNNEISEKSEIFDDQFSVERPDGSNFTLKIRSTKLEDSAMYFCASSPDSSGANVLTFGAGSRLTVL.

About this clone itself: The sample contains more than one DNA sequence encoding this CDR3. The CDR3, as DNA: TGCGCCAGCAGCCTGACAGGGGACACTGAAGCTTTCTTT. This translates into CASSLTGDTEAFF. The chain employs TRBV5-1 and TRBJ1-1; TRBD1 matches at 8 bases. Looked up from germline, CDR1 is SGHRS and CDR2 is YFSETQ. This CDR3 spans 13 amino acids. V was pared by 4 bases and J by 3 bases, with 2 bases of the junction left unmatched.

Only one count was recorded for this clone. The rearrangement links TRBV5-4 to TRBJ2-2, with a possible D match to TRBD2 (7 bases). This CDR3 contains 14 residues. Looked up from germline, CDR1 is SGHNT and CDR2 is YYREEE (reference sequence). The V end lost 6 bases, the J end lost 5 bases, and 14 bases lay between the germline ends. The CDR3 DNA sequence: TGTGCCAGCACCAAGGGGGAGGGTACCGGGGAGCTGTTTTTT. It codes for CASTKGEGTGELFF. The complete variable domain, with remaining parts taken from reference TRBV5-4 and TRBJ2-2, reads ETGVTQSPTHLIKTRGQQVTLRCSSQSGHNTVSWYQQALGQGPQFIFQYYREEENGRGNFPPRFSGLQFPNYSSELNVNALELDDSALYLCASTKGEGTGELFFGEGSRLTVL.

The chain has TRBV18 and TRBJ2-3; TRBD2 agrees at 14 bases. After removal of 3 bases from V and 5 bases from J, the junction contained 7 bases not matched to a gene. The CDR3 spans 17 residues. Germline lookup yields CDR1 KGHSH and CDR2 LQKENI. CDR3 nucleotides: TGTGCCAGCTCACCGGGGACTAGCGGGAGTGGGCAAGATACGCAGTATTTT. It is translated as CASSPGTSGSGQDTQYF.

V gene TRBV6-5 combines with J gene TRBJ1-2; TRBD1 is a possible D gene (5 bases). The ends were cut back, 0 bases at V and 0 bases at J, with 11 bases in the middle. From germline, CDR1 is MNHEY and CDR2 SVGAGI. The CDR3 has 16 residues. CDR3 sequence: CASSYSILGPNYGYTF. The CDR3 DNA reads TGTGCCAGCAGTTACTCGATACTGGGACCTAACTATGGCTACACCTTC.

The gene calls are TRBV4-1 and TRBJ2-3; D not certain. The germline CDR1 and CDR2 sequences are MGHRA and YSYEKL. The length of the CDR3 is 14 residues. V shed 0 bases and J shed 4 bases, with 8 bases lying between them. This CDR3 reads CASSQEIASDTQYF. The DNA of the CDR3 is TGCGCCAGCAGCCAAGAAATAGCCTCAGATACGCAGTATTTT.